This T cell receptor (beta chain) came from a study of blood T cell repertoires in COVID-19. Germline V gives CDR1 LNHDA, CDR2 SQIVND (reference sequence). After removal of 11 bases from V and 5 bases from J, the junction contained 17 bases not matched to a gene. The CDR3 extends over 16 amino acids. Many counts were recorded for this clone. Per the original methods: Counts of nucleated cells, estimated from reference gene primer amplification, were obtained. Profiling relied on immunoSEQ multiplex PCR, and the TCRdb table lists in-frame clones only, not all of them. That table supplies the V and J calls and clone size; D and trimming were determined from the DNA. Among roughly 80,000 clones listed, around 80% were seen once.

Source material: peripheral blood. This clonotype was obtained from a man aged 55 to 70 with active or convalescent COVID-19. The V gene is TRBV19, the J gene TRBJ1-1; TRBD1 aligns across 10 bases. This CDR3 is CASRSGTGAPGTEAFF. CDR3 coding DNA: TGTGCCTCTCGATCCGGGACAGGGGCGCCCGGGACTGAAGCTTTCTTT.